One sample yielded the 8 T cell receptor beta chains listed below, sequenced in a study of T-cell memory formation after mild COVID-19. MiXCR, run by TCRdb on the 5' RACE reads, gives a single entry per CDR3 protein. The sample holds hundreds of thousands of distinct CDR3 sequences, 17% seen once. Input material: PBMCs or a T cell subset sorted from them (not recorded which). Every receptor here comes from an adult woman who had mild COVID-19 (a few samples of this study predate the infection). Cell type and time point are not known.

The chain links TRBV4-1 to TRBJ1-1, with a possible D match to TRBD1 (5 bases). Trimming removed 6 bases from V and 2 bases from J, with 10 bases in between. The CDR3 is made up of 13 amino acids. Germline V CDR1 and CDR2: MGHRA, YSYEKL. The CDR3 nucleotides are TGCGCCAGCAGGGGGGAGGGTAACACTGAAGCTTTCTTT. Amino acid sequence: CASRGEGNTEAFF.

V is TRBV7-6 and J is TRBJ1-2, with D tentatively TRBD1 (5 bases). Germline values: CDR1 SGHVS, CDR2 FNYEAQ. The CDR3 loop spans 15 amino acids. Trimming stripped 4 bases from V and 0 bases from J, with 12 bases between. This CDR3 is CASSSTDSANYGYTF. DNA of the CDR3: TGTGCCAGCAGCTCCACAGACAGTGCTAACTATGGCTACACCTTC.

This clonotype turned up a few times. The chain recombines TRBV2 with TRBJ2-5; tentative D call: TRBD1 (5 bases). The germline gives CDR1 SNHLY, CDR2 FYNNEI. The CDR3 has 13 residues. V dropped 4 bases and J dropped 2 bases, with 8 bases sitting between them. CDR3 sequence reads: CASSAQGQETQYF. CDR3 sequence (DNA): TGTGCCAGCAGTGCGCAGGGTCAAGAGACCCAGTACTTC.

The CDR3 nucleotides are TGTGCCAGCAGTACAAGACAGGGGAGGGCGAACACTGAAGCTTTCTTT. It codes for CASSTRQGRANTEAFF. The chain couples TRBV6-5 to TRBJ1-1; TRBD1 matches at 8 bases. The CDR3 has 16 amino acids. The germline CDR1 and CDR2 sequences are MNHEY and SVGAGI. The J segment lost 1 base and the V segment lost 5 bases, leaving 9 bases of the junction unmatched.

This clonotype was seen ten or more times. The J gene is TRBJ1-5, the V gene TRBV5-5; D remains ambiguous. V lost 6 bases and J 0 bases, leaving 10 bases between the germline ends. Germline lookup yields CDR1 SGHKS and CDR2 YYEKEE (reference sequence). The CDR3 extends over 14 amino acids. CDR3 in amino acids: CASTPEYSNQPQHF. The CDR3, as DNA: TGTGCCAGCACCCCGGAGTATAGCAATCAGCCCCAGCATTTT. The complete variable domain, with remaining parts taken from reference TRBV5-5 and TRBJ1-5, reads DAGVTQSPTHLIKTRGQQVTLRCSPISGHKSVSWYQQVLGQGPQFIFQYYEKEERGRGNFPDRFSARQFPNYSSELNVNALLLGDSALYLCASTPEYSNQPQHFGDGTRLSIL.

The rearrangement joins TRBV3-1 to TRBJ1-2; TRBD1 might be the D (6 bases). Germline V lookup: CDR1 LGHDT, CDR2 YNNKEL (reference sequence). Trimming removed 3 bases from V and 5 bases from J, with 10 bases in between. There are 13 residues in the CDR3. CDR3 sequence (DNA): TGTGCCAGCAGCCACCAGGGGAAATATGGCTACACCTTC. The encoded protein is CASSHQGKYGYTF.

The chain joins TRBV21-1 to TRBJ2-7; the table's D gene call, TRBD1, was not cross checked with the DNA. TRBV21-1 is an annotated pseudogene. This CDR3 region has 12 residues. DNA for the CDR3: TGTATAAGGGACAGGGGGTTCTACGAGCAGTACTTC. Its translation is CIRDRGFYEQYF.

This chain links TRBV30 with TRBJ2-2; 7 bases align to TRBD1. J lost 5 bases, V lost 8 bases, and 14 bases had no gene match. Germline V gene data show CDR1 as GTSNPN and CDR2 as SVGIG (reference sequence). This CDR3 comprises 15 residues. This CDR3 is CARNRGLASTGELFF. CDR3 in DNA: TGTGCCCGCAACAGGGGCCTAGCTTCGACCGGGGAGCTGTTTTTT.